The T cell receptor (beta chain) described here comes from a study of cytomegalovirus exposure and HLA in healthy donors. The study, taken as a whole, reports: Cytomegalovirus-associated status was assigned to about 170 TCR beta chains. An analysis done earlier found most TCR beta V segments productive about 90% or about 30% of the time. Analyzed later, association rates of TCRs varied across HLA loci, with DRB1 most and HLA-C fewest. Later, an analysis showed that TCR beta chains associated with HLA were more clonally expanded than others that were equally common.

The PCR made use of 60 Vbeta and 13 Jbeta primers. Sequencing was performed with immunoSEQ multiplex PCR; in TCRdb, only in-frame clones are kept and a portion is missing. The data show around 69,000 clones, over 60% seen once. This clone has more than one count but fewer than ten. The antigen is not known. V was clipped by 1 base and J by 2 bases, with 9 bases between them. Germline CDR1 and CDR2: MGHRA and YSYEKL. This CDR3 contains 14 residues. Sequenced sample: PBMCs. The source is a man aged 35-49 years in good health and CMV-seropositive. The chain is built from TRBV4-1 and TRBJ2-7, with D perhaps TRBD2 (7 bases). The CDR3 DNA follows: TGCGCCAGCAGCCAAGGGGAGGGGGCCTACGAGCAGTACTTC. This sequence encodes CASSQGEGAYEQYF.